Below, one TCR beta chain is given with its context. This record belongs to a study of blood T cell repertoires in COVID-19. About the research overall: T cells, B-cell-depleted T cells, or PBMCs supplied cDNA or gDNA.

Germline trimming cut 4 bases from V and 2 bases from J; bases unmatched to any gene: 6. The CDR3 extends over 18 amino acids. The germline gives CDR1 LGHDT, CDR2 YNNKEL (reference sequence). The assay was immunoSEQ multiplex PCR, and TCRdb's table has in-frame clones only and misses some. Seen here are 300,000 or so clones, just over 90% observed once, and the top ten hold 2.2%. What was sequenced was peripheral blood. This clonotype originated in a woman in her twenties or thirties with COVID-19, enrolled during active disease. The chain carries TRBV3-1 (or the pseudogene TRBV3-2) and TRBJ2-3, with 16 bases identical to TRBD2. The CDR3 loop reads CASSPGTSGRAVTDTQYF. The CDR3 coding sequence is TGTGCCAGCAGCCCGGGGACTAGCGGGAGGGCCGTCACAGATACGCAGTATTTT.